This T cell receptor beta chain is from a study of blood T cell repertoires in COVID-19. Study-wide context: The United States, Italy and Spain were the sources of the acute and convalescent COVID-19 samples.

V lost 2 bases to trimming and J lost 8 bases, with 18 bases between them. CDR3 length: 15 residues. CDR1 is LNHDA, CDR2 SQIVND, per germline (reference sequence). Those who participated ranged in age from roughly 18 to 100 years and resided in about two dozen US areas. As processed by the authors: Estimation of nucleated cell counts was performed using reference gene primer amplification. TCRdb keeps only in-frame clones here, not all; method: immunoSEQ multiplex PCR. That table supplies the V and J calls and clone size; D and trimming were determined from the DNA. The table shows under 400,000 clones, with approximately 86% occurring only once.

The sequenced material came from PBMCs or T cells enriched from blood (not recorded which). The genes are TRBV19 and TRBJ1-2; tentatively, D is TRBD1 (6 bases). The source is a woman aged 40 to 49 with acute COVID-19. CDR3: CASSIPNYQGQGYTF. DNA for the CDR3: TGTGCCAGTAGTATACCTAATTACCAGGGGCAAGGCTACACCTTC.